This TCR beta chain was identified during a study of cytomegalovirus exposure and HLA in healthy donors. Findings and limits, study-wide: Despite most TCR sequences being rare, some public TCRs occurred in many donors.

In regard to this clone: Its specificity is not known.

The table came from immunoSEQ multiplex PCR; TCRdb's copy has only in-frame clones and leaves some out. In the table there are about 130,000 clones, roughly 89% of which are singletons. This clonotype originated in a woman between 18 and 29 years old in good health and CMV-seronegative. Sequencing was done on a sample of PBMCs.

CDR3 in amino acids: CASIPPSGSEQYF. As DNA, the CDR3 is TGTGCCAGCATTCCCCCCTCTGGGAGTGAGCAGTACTTC. The genes are TRBV28 and TRBJ2-7; perhaps TRBD2 as D (5 bases). CDR1 and CDR2 from the germline V gene are MDHEN and SYDVKM. The V end lost 7 bases, the J end lost 7 bases, and 17 bases lay between the germline ends. The CDR3 length is 13 residues.